This T cell receptor beta chain came from a study of regulatory T cells in long-lasting Graves disease. Libraries of TCR beta came from iRepertoire HTBI primers plus Arm-PCR of CDR3 regions. TCRdb re-analysed the multiplex PCR reads in MiXCR, keeping a single row per CDR3 protein. The profile shows about 440,000 distinct CDR3 sequences, about 17% of them singletons. As to time point: newly diagnosed GD, antithyroid drugs for less than 3 months. There was RNA extracted from PBMCs, and the TCR library was made from it. Germline CDR1 LGHNA, CDR2 YSLEER. Trimming took 2 bases from V and 5 from J, leaving 24 bases between them. CDR3 size: 18 residues. These data were also reused for a study on T cells in Graves' hyperthyroidism and ophthalmopathy. As reported in that work: Uncontrolled infection, other autoimmune disease, pregnancy or lactation disqualified patients from enrolment. The TCR CDR3 was amplified in a first-round RT-PCR using the HTBI primer set.

The clonotype was recovered from a woman between 18 and 29 years old with Graves disease. Sample: peripheral blood mononuclear cells (PBMCs), taken at new diagnosis, from a patient treated with antithyroid drugs. The chain recombines TRBV4-3 with TRBJ1-2, with a weak D call TRBD1 (5 bases). In DNA, the CDR3 is TGCGCCAGCAGCCAACCACCCGGATGGGGCATAGCCGATTATGGCTACACCTTC. As protein: CASSQPPGWGIADYGYTF.